A single sample is the source of the 9 T cell receptor beta chains below, sequenced in a study of cytomegalovirus exposure and HLA in healthy donors. Method: immunoSEQ multiplex PCR; TCRdb's copy keeps in-frame clones and lacks some. The repertoire holds around 300,000 clones, with over 75% as singletons. Sequencing was performed on PBMCs. These receptors were taken from a young man in good health and CMV-seronegative.

This clone has a single count. Here the CDR3 reads CASSWSVLGQGAYGYTF. The CDR3 nucleotides are TGTGCCAGCAGCTGGTCGGTCCTAGGACAGGGTGCATATGGCTACACCTTC. The chain links TRBV5-6 to TRBJ1-2, with 8 positions matching TRBD1. The CDR3 runs to 17 residues. The trim removed 3 bases at V and 5 bases at J, leaving 15 bases unmatched. Germline loops: CDR1 SGHDT, CDR2 YYEEEE. The variable domain in full, with the rest retrieved from reference TRBV5-6 and TRBJ1-2, is DAGVTQSPTHLIKTRGQQVTLRCSPKSGHDTVSWYQQALGQGPQFIFQYYEEEERQRGNFPDRFSGHQFPNYSSELNVNALLLGDSALYLCASSWSVLGQGAYGYTFGSGTRLTVV.

The rearrangement uses TRBV4-1 and TRBJ1-6, with a weak D call TRBD1 (6 bases). The V gene lost 0 bases and the J gene lost 7 bases, with 10 bases spanning the gap. This CDR3 is built from 15 residues. From germline, CDR1 is MGHRA and CDR2 YSYEKL. The CDR3 DNA reads as TGCGCCAGCAGCCAAGAGGCCAGGGGAAATTCACCCCTCCACTTT. Translated: CASSQEARGNSPLHF.

This rearrangement joins TRBV13 to TRBJ1-1, with unresolved D. In germline, CDR1 is PRHDT, CDR2 FYEKMQ (reference sequence). CDR3 length equals 17 residues. Trimming shortened V by 8 bases and J by 2 bases, and 24 bases separated the two germline ends. CDR3 nucleotides: TGTGCCAGCGGGATGACTACGGTATTGCGTCCCAACACTGAAGCTTTCTTT. Amino acid sequence: CASGMTTVLRPNTEAFF.

The chain uses TRBV7-6 and TRBJ2-1, with unresolved D. Trimming pared 3 bases from V and 5 bases from J, leaving 8 bases between. The CDR3 has 13 residues. The germline CDR1 and CDR2 sequences are SGHVS and FNYEAQ. The CDR3 spells CASSFSADNEQFF. CDR3 in DNA: TGTGCCAGCAGCTTTTCCGCGGACAATGAGCAGTTCTTC.

The V call is TRBV7-2, the J call TRBJ1-4; TRBD1 might be the D (6 bases). This CDR3 has 14 residues. Looked up from germline, CDR1 is SGHTA and CDR2 is FQGNSA. Trimming removed 2 bases at V and 6 bases at J, with 10 bases between. This CDR3 reads CASSLQAGDEKLFF. The CDR3 DNA is TGTGCCAGCAGCTTACAGGCAGGGGATGAAAAACTGTTTTTT.

This clone was detected once. V is TRBV7-2 and J is TRBJ1-1; TRBD1 might be the D (6 bases). V lost 8 bases and J 2 bases, leaving 18 bases between the germline ends. This CDR3 spans 15 amino acids. The V gene's germline CDR1 is SGHTA and CDR2 FQGNSA. In DNA, the CDR3 is TGTGCCAGCCGCCGAGGGGGATCCGGAAACACTGAAGCTTTCTTT. Translating it yields CASRRGGSGNTEAFF.

CDR3: CASSRGGQGNQPQHF. DNA for the CDR3: TGTGCCAGCAGTAGGGGGGGACAGGGGAATCAGCCCCAGCATTTT. The chain has TRBV6-1 and TRBJ1-5, with 10 bases fitting TRBD1. Losses at the gene ends were 5 bases for V and 4 bases for J; bases not matched to a gene: 5. This CDR3 has 15 residues. Germline V CDR1 and CDR2: MNHNS, SASEGT.

This clone appeared once. The rearrangement uses TRBV4-3 and TRBJ1-2; D gene uncertain. CDR1 LGHNA and CDR2 YSLEER come from the germline V gene. V was trimmed by 0 bases and J by 0 bases, leaving 20 bases between them. The CDR3 totals 19 residues. The DNA of the CDR3 is TGCGCCAGCAGCCAAGAAACCTCGGTTCGAGGCTGGGCTAACTATGGCTACACCTTC. This sequence encodes CASSQETSVRGWANYGYTF.

This chain uses TRBV7-6 with TRBJ2-3, with 14 bases identical to TRBD2. The V gene end was trimmed by 5 bases and the J gene end by 5 bases; junction bases not matched to a gene: 6. This CDR3 has 16 amino acids. CDR1 and CDR2 (germline): SGHVS, FNYEAQ. The CDR3 region is CASSARLAGGGDTQYF. The CDR3 DNA follows: TGTGCCAGCAGCGCCCGACTAGCGGGGGGGGGAGATACGCAGTATTTT.